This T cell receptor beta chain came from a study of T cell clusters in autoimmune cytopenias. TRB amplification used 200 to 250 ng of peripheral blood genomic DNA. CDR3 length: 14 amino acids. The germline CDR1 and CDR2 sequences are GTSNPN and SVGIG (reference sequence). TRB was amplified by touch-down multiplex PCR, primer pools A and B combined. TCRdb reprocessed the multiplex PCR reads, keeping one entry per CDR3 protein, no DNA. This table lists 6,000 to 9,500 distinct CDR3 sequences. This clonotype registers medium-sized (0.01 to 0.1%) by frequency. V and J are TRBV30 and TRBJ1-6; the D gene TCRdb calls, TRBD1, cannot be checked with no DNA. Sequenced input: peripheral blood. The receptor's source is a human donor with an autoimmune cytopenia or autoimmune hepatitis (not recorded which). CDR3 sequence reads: CAWRADILNSPLHF.